This TCR beta chain was captured in a study of CXCR3-negative and CXCR3-positive naive CD8 T cells. The CDR3 is 11 amino acids. CDR1 is SQVTM, CDR2 ANQGSEA, per germline. It was by 5' RACE with UMI labels that the TRB cDNA libraries were prepared. Each CDR3 protein gets one entry in TCRdb, which reprocessed the 5' RACE reads and gives no DNA. This specimen shows 40,000 to 55,000 distinct CDR3 sequences; the ten leading clones hold around 1.5%. Sequenced material: naive CXCR3- CD8+ T cells from blood. As for subset: CD45RO-CCR7+CD27+CD95- naive CD8+ T cells lacking CXCR3 (TNR3-). The sequence was collected from a human donor in good health. Some clones in this sample may be carry-over from other donors' samples. The rearrangement links TRBV29-1 to TRBJ2-7. The CDR3 is CSAVLGYEQYF.